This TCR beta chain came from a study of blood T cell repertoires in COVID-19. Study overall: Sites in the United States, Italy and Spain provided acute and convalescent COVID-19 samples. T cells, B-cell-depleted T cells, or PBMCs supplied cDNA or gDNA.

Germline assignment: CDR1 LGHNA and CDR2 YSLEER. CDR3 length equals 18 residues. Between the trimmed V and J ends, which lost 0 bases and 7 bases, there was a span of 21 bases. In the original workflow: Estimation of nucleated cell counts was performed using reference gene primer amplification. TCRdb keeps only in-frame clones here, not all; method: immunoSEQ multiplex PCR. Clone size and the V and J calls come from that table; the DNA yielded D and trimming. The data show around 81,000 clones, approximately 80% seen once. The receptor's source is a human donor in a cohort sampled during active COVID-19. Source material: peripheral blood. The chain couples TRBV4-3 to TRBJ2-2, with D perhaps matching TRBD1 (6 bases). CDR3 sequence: CASSQEVGDWTADGELFF. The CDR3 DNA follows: TGCGCCAGCAGCCAAGAGGTAGGCGATTGGACAGCCGACGGGGAGCTGTTTTTT.